The clone carrying this T cell receptor beta chain was recorded at least ten times. The antigen is unknown. This CDR3 is 16 amino acids long. V lost 0 bases and J 2 bases, leaving 12 bases between the germline ends. Germline loops: CDR1 SGHRS, CDR2 YFSETQ. The cDNA was synthesized by means of template-switch 5'RACE, which was carried out with 10-nucleotide random UMIs. MiXCR, run by TCRdb on the 5' RACE reads, gives a single entry per CDR3 protein. The table lists about 58,000 distinct CDR3 sequences, around 4% of them singletons. This record comes from a study of neurological immune-mediated disorders. Findings and limits, study-wide: Repertoires from 18 of 34 multiple sclerosis patients grouped phylogenetically into a related-CDR3 cluster, suggesting a possible signature.

Unsorted libraries were generated from 2 million PBMCs. These cells had been stored in RNAlater at -80 C. The clonotype originates from a man between 25 and 39 years old with multiple sclerosis. The chain uses TRBV5-1 and TRBJ2-1; weak D call: TRBD1 (6 bases). Material for sequencing was PBMCs. This chain's CDR3 is CASSLDNRVTYNEQFF. CDR3 sequence (DNA): TGCGCCAGCAGCTTGGATAACAGGGTAACCTACAATGAGCAGTTCTTC.